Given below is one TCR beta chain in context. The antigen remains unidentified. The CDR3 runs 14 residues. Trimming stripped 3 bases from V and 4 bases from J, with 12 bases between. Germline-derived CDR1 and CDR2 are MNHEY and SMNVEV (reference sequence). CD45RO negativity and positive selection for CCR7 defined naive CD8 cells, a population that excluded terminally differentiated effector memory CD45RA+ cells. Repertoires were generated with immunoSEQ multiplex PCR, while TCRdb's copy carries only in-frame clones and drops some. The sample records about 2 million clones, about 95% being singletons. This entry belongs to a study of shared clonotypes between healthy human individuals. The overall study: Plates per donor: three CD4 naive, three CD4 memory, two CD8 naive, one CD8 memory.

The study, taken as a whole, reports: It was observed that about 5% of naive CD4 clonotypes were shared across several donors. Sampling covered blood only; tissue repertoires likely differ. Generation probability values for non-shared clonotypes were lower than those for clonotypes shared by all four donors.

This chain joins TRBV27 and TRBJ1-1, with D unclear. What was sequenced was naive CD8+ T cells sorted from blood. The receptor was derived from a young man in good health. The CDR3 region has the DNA TGTGCCAGCAGTTTGACTGGGTTGGCCACTGAAGCTTTCTTT. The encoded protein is CASSLTGLATEAFF.